Below, 24 T cell receptor beta chains from the same sample are listed, as sequenced in a study of blood T cell repertoires in COVID-19. The data were produced by immunoSEQ multiplex PCR, yet TCRdb's version contains in-frame clones alone and is incomplete. Here the sample spans some 200,000 clones, 88% being singletons. Sequencing was done on a sample of peripheral blood. Receptor source: a man aged 40-49 years with active or convalescent COVID-19.

The genes are TRBV14 and TRBJ2-7; TRBD1 might be the D (6 bases). Per germline, CDR1 SGHDN and CDR2 FVKESK. V shed 0 bases and J shed 4 bases, with 19 bases lying between them. The CDR3 has 17 amino acids. CDR3 in DNA: TGTGCCAGCAGCCAAGATTTTGGCAGGGGTATTATATACGAGCAGTACTTC. Residues: CASSQDFGRGIIYEQYF. The full variable domain, completed using reference TRBV14 and TRBJ2-7, is EAGVTQFPSHSVIEKGQTVTLRCDPISGHDNLYWYRRVMGKEIKFLLHFVKESKQDESGMPNNRFLAERTGGTYSTLKVQPAELEDSGVYFCASSQDFGRGIIYEQYFGPGTRLTVT.

Comments on this clone: The same CDR3 arises from other DNA sequences in this sample as well. J is TRBJ2-7 and V is TRBV5-1; 7 nucleotides match TRBD1. This CDR3 has 14 residues. Germline loops: CDR1 SGHRS, CDR2 YFSETQ. Losses at the gene ends were 0 bases for V and 2 bases for J; bases not matched to a gene: 2. For the CDR3, the DNA is TGCGCCAGCAGCTTGGGGCAGGGGGCCTACGAGCAGTACTTC. This translates into CASSLGQGAYEQYF.

The chain has TRBV3-1 (or the pseudogene TRBV3-2) and TRBJ2-7, with 7 bases identical to TRBD2. The V segment lost 4 bases and the J segment 4 bases; nucleotides outside the gene matches: 1. There are 12 residues in the CDR3. Germline CDR1 LGHDT, CDR2 YNNKEL (reference sequence). The CDR3 reads CASSRGGYEQYF. In nucleotides, the CDR3 is TGTGCCAGCAGCCGCGGGGGTTACGAGCAGTACTTC.

This chain links TRBV7-2 with TRBJ2-2, with TRBD1 matching over 7 bases. After removal of 2 bases from V and 7 bases from J, the junction contained 10 bases not matched to a gene. CDR1 and CDR2 (germline): SGHTA, FQGNSA. There are 16 residues in the CDR3. The DNA for the CDR3 is TGTGCCAGCAGCTTAAAGGGGGCCCAAGTCGGCGGGGAGCTGTTTTTT. Its protein product is CASSLKGAQVGGELFF.

J is TRBJ2-4 and V is TRBV21-1; TRBD1, the D gene given by the table, was not confirmed from the DNA. TRBV21-1 corresponds to a pseudogene. CDR3 length equals 13 residues. Here the CDR3 reads CASSKEERTEEYF. CDR3 DNA sequence: TGTGCCAGCAGCAAAGAGGAAAGGACAGAGGAGTACTTC.

About this clone: The same CDR3 also results from other DNA sequences found in this sample. This chain links TRBV13 with TRBJ1-3; possible D gene TRBD1, 5 bases. V gave up 5 bases and J gave up 0 bases, with 11 bases separating them. Germline V gives CDR1 PRHDT, CDR2 FYEKMQ (reference sequence). The CDR3 length is 15 residues. The CDR3 is CASSLDSSSGNTIYF. CDR3 coding DNA: TGTGCCAGCAGCCTAGACAGTTCCTCTGGAAACACCATATATTTT.

The gene calls are TRBV7-8 and TRBJ1-5, with D perhaps TRBD1 (5 bases). From germline, CDR1 is SGHVS and CDR2 FQNEAQ. CDR3 length: 15 residues. Trimming stripped 1 base from V and 3 bases from J, with 10 bases between. CDR3 nucleotides: TGTGCCAGCAGCTTAGTCGGAGGGGACAATCAGCCCCAGCATTTT. Translation: CASSLVGGDNQPQHF.

This clone was seen only once. The chain employs TRBV7-2 and TRBJ2-1, with 7 positions matching TRBD2. Germline V gene sequence: CDR1 SGHTA, CDR2 FQGNSA. After removal of 2 bases from V and 1 base from J, the junction contained 5 bases not matched to a gene. There are 16 residues in the CDR3. The CDR3 reads CASSLQAGISYNEQFF. The DNA for the CDR3 is TGTGCCAGCAGCTTACAAGCGGGGATATCCTACAATGAGCAGTTCTTC.

The chain uses TRBV7-2 and TRBJ2-7, with TRBD1 identical over 11 bases. Germline CDR1 reads SGHTA; CDR2 reads FQGNSA. CDR3 length: 17 residues. Trimming removed 2 bases from V and 7 bases from J; junction bases left unmatched: 13. The CDR3 loop reads CASSLNRAGQGVGEQYF. In nucleotides, the CDR3 is TGTGCCAGCAGCTTAAATAGGGCGGGACAGGGGGTCGGGGAGCAGTACTTC.

J is TRBJ2-1 and V is TRBV19; D is possibly TRBD1 (6 bases). CDR3 length: 15 residues. Germline CDR1 is LNHDA and CDR2 is SQIVND (reference sequence). Trimming took 0 bases from V and 9 from J, leaving 15 bases between them. The CDR3 sequence is CASSIESRDTSEQFF. CDR3 sequence (DNA): TGTGCCAGTAGTATAGAGTCTCGGGACACGAGTGAGCAGTTCTTC.

The chain couples TRBV12-5 to TRBJ1-6, with D possibly being TRBD1 (6 bases). The CDR3 loop spans 14 amino acids. V dropped 7 bases and J dropped 10 bases, with 17 bases sitting between them. Looked up from germline, CDR1 is LGHNT and CDR2 is FRNRAP. The CDR3 DNA reads TGTGCTAGTGCCAAAGGGGGAGGGGTATCACCCCTCCACTTT. It codes for CASAKGGGVSPLHF.

V is TRBV25-1 and J is TRBJ1-1, with 8 bases identical to TRBD1. This CDR3 spans 13 amino acids. Looked up from germline, CDR1 is MGHDK and CDR2 is SYGVNS. The V gene end was trimmed by 5 bases and the J gene end by 4 bases; junction bases not matched to a gene: 3. CDR3 sequence (DNA): TGTGCCAGCAGTACAGGGGGTGGCACTGAAGCTTTCTTT. Translating it yields CASSTGGGTEAFF.

The chain joins TRBV11-3 to TRBJ1-1, with D possibly matching TRBD1 (5 bases). This CDR3 contains 13 residues. Germline V CDR1 and CDR2: SGHNT, YENEEA. The V and J ends lost 7 bases and 1 base respectively, with 10 bases between them. The CDR3 bases are TGTGCCAGCACGCTGGGGGGGAACACTGAAGCTTTCTTT. It yields the protein CASTLGGNTEAFF. The full variable domain, completed using reference TRBV11-3 and TRBJ1-1, is EAGVVQSPRYKIIEKKQPVAFWCNPISGHNTLYWYLQNLGQGPELLIRYENEEAVDDSQLPKDRFSAERLKGVDSTLKIQPAELGDSAVYLCASTLGGNTEAFFGQGTRLTVV.

In the case of this clone: Other DNA sequences in this sample translate to the same CDR3. The CDR3 bases are TGTGCCAGCAGTCTGACAGGGGGCCAAGAGACCCAGTACTTC. Translation gives CASSLTGGQETQYF. The chain employs TRBV13 and TRBJ2-5, with 9 positions matching TRBD1. The CDR3 runs 14 residues. Germline V gene data show CDR1 as PRHDT and CDR2 as FYEKMQ (reference sequence). J lost 1 base, V lost 6 bases, and 3 bases had no gene match.

The chain is built from TRBV18 and TRBJ1-3; the match to TRBD1 covers 11 bases. Unmatched junction bases numbered 6, after V lost 6 bases and J lost 2 bases. CDR3 length equals 16 residues. CDR1 is KGHSH and CDR2 is LQKENI in the germline V gene. DNA for the CDR3: TGTGCCAGCTCTCTAGGACAGGGGGCGACTGGAAACACCATATATTTT. This translates into CASSLGQGATGNTIYF.

This chain joins TRBV7-9 and TRBJ1-2, with no clear D. The CDR3 extends over 13 amino acids. V lost 1 base and J lost 6, with 9 bases in between. Germline V lookup: CDR1 SEHNR, CDR2 FQNEAQ (reference sequence). The CDR3 DNA is TGTGCCAGCAGCTTAGAGGCAGGCCATGGCTACACCTTC. Translating it yields CASSLEAGHGYTF.

The J gene is TRBJ2-2, the V gene TRBV11-2; tentatively, D is TRBD2 (5 bases). This CDR3 spans 15 amino acids. The germline V gene has CDR1 SGHAT and CDR2 FQNNGV. Between the trimmed V and J ends, which lost 0 bases and 5 bases, there was a span of 10 bases. Here the CDR3 reads CASSLDMGGTGELFF. The CDR3 DNA follows: TGTGCCAGCAGCTTAGATATGGGCGGGACCGGGGAGCTGTTTTTT. The variable domain in full, completed from reference TRBV11-2 and TRBJ2-2, reads EAGVAQSPRYKIIEKRQSVAFWCNPISGHATLYWYQQILGQGPKLLIQFQNNGVVDDSQLPKDRFSAERLKGVDSTLKIQPAKLEDSAVYLCASSLDMGGTGELFFGEGSRLTVL.

The chain carries TRBV28 and TRBJ1-1; D gene uncertain. Germline CDR1 MDHEN, CDR2 SYDVKM. V lost 7 bases and J 0 bases, leaving 18 bases between the germline ends. This CDR3 comprises 16 residues. This chain's CDR3 is CASTLTTGMMNTEAFF. In DNA, the CDR3 is TGTGCCAGCACCCTGACGACCGGGATGATGAACACTGAAGCTTTCTTT.

The genes are TRBV5-3 and TRBJ2-7, with D unresolved. Being an ORF, TRBV5-3 has a function that is uncertain. The V gene lost 2 bases and the J gene lost 7 bases, with 10 bases spanning the gap. The CDR3 extends over 12 amino acids. The CDR3 spells CARSFEVAEQYF. In DNA, the CDR3 is TGTGCCAGAAGCTTTGAGGTGGCTGAGCAGTACTTC.

This clone showed up just once. The J gene is TRBJ1-1, the V gene TRBV5-8, with 9 bases aligning to TRBD1. The trim removed 0 bases at V and 0 bases at J, leaving 3 bases unmatched. CDR1 SGHTS and CDR2 YDEGEE come from the germline V gene. The CDR3 covers 16 residues. CDR3 sequence reads: CASSLVRTGVNTEAFF. For the CDR3, the DNA is TGTGCCAGCAGCTTGGTCCGGACAGGGGTGAACACTGAAGCTTTCTTT.

The chain links TRBV7-2 to TRBJ1-1; D is unclear. Trimming stripped 1 base from V and 1 base from J, with 7 bases between. From germline, CDR1 is SGHTA and CDR2 FQGNSA. CDR3 length: 14 residues. This chain's CDR3 is CASSLDAGNTEAFF. The DNA for the CDR3 is TGTGCCAGCAGCTTAGATGCAGGGAACACTGAAGCTTTCTTT.

The V gene is TRBV28, the J gene TRBJ2-5; TRBD2 might be the D (6 bases). V lost 6 bases to trimming and J lost 9 bases, with 11 bases between them. The CDR3 runs 11 residues. Germline lookup yields CDR1 MDHEN and CDR2 SYDVKM. CDR3 in amino acids: CASSSWGAQYF. Written as DNA, the CDR3 is TGTGCCAGCAGCTCGTGGGGGGCCCAGTACTTC.

The chain links TRBV5-1 to TRBJ1-6, with TRBD1 matching over 7 bases. This CDR3 has 19 amino acids. V shed 4 bases, J shed 9 bases, and the junction held 22 bases outside the gene matches. Germline loops: CDR1 SGHRS, CDR2 YFSETQ. CDR3 DNA sequence: TGCGCCAGCAGCACCCAAGGACAGGTTGCCGGCCGGGTGGGTTCACCCCTCCACTTT. Amino acids: CASSTQGQVAGRVGSPLHF.

The chain uses TRBV5-1 and TRBJ2-3, with D perhaps matching TRBD2 (6 bases). The CDR3 sequence is 16 residues long. Germline lookup yields CDR1 SGHRS and CDR2 YFSETQ. Deletions cut 4 bases from V and 4 bases from J, with 19 bases between. In DNA, the CDR3 is TGCGCCAGCAGCCCCCCGGGGTGGAGGGACGCAGATACGCAGTATTTT. Its protein is CASSPPGWRDADTQYF.